These 22 T cell receptor beta chains originate from one sample sequenced in a study of T-cell reconstitution after alpha-beta-depleted transplantation in children. Molecular barcoding with unique molecular identifiers was used for the TCRbeta library. TCRdb reprocessed the PCR reads with MiXCR, giving one entry per CDR3 protein. The sample lists about 400,000 distinct CDR3 sequences, 20% seen once, with over 3.5% in the top ten. Material: PBMCs from the stem cell graft donor, obtained from the stem cell graft. These receptors were collected from a human donor who donated a stem cell graft to a child with acute myeloid leukemia.

This clonotype was detected a few times. V and J are TRBV5-1 and TRBJ1-1; D gene ambiguous. The CDR3 is 14 amino acids. Trimming removed 5 bases from V and 5 bases from J, with 16 bases in between. Germline assignment: CDR1 SGHRS and CDR2 YFSETQ. The CDR3 spells CASRLAGERTEAFF. The CDR3 coding sequence is TGCGCCAGCAGGTTAGCCGGGGAGAGGACTGAAGCTTTCTTT.

This clonotype was detected ten times or more. The rearrangement links TRBV29-1 to TRBJ2-2, with TRBD1 as a possible D gene (5 bases). The V end lost 0 bases, the J end lost 6 bases, and 8 bases lay between the germline ends. Germline V gives CDR1 SQVTM, CDR2 ANQGSEA. This CDR3 has 13 residues. CDR3 nucleotide sequence: TGCAGCGTTGAAGAGTTAGGGGCCGGGGAGCTGTTTTTT. Amino acids: CSVEELGAGELFF.

This clonotype has only a few counts. The V call is TRBV6-2 or TRBV6-3, the J call TRBJ2-1, with 14 bases aligning to TRBD2. This CDR3 region has 17 residues. With 4 bases clipped from V and 4 bases from J, the junction kept 6 bases outside the gene matches. Germline loops: CDR1 MNHEY, CDR2 SVGEGT. Here the CDR3 DNA reads TGTGCCAGCAGTTCGGCGACTAGCGGGAGGGGGTACAATGAGCAGTTCTTC. Translation gives CASSSATSGRGYNEQFF.

The chain recombines TRBV10-3 with TRBJ2-3; 8 bases are shared with TRBD2. V dropped 5 bases and J dropped 3; count of bases not matched to a gene: 13. In germline, CDR1 is ENHRY, CDR2 SYGVKD. The CDR3 totals 17 residues. The DNA of the CDR3 is TGTGCCATCAGTCACATAGCGGGAAAATCTAGAACAGATACGCAGTATTTT. Residues: CAISHIAGKSRTDTQYF.

This clonotype was counted at least ten times. The chain joins TRBV12-3 or TRBV12-4 to TRBJ2-7; D uncertain. The V gene lost 4 bases and the J gene lost 0 bases, with 7 bases spanning the gap. This CDR3 comprises 13 residues. The CDR3 region is CASSSTDSYEQYF. CDR3 DNA: TGTGCCAGCAGTTCCACCGACTCCTACGAGCAGTACTTC.

The rearrangement links TRBV29-1 to TRBJ2-3, with a weak D call TRBD1 (6 bases). The ends were cut back, 1 base at V and 2 bases at J, with 10 bases in the middle. CDR3 length: 14 residues. In germline, CDR1 is SQVTM, CDR2 ANQGSEA. The CDR3 DNA sequence: TGCAGCGTTGAAGTGGGGGACAACACAGATACGCAGTATTTT. It yields the protein CSVEVGDNTDTQYF.

In this sample, this clonotype turned up many times. The chain uses TRBV29-1 and TRBJ2-7, with 8 nucleotides matching TRBD2. In germline, CDR1 is SQVTM, CDR2 ANQGSEA. The CDR3 totals 15 residues. V was clipped by 3 bases and J by 1 base; unmatched bases: 8. As DNA, the CDR3 is TGCAGCGTTGAGGTTATGGCGGGAGGTTCCTACGAGCAGTACTTC. Amino acid sequence: CSVEVMAGGSYEQYF.

The V gene is TRBV25-1, the J gene TRBJ2-3, with 8 nucleotides matching TRBD2. The CDR3 extends over 16 amino acids. Germline assignment: CDR1 MGHDK and CDR2 SYGVNS. J lost 2 bases, V lost 5 bases, and 9 bases had no gene match. CDR3 sequence (DNA): TGTGCCAGCAGTCCCCGGAGACTAGCGAACACAGATACGCAGTATTTT. This sequence encodes CASSPRRLANTDTQYF.

The chain carries TRBV29-1 and TRBJ2-7; the D gene is possibly TRBD2 (5 bases). V was pared by 3 bases and J by 5 bases, with 23 bases between. Germline CDR1 reads SQVTM; CDR2 reads ANQGSEA. This CDR3 spans 16 amino acids. CDR3 bases: TGCAGCGTTGAGTCCGGTTATCGAGGGAGTTCCGACGAGCAGTACTTC. Its protein is CSVESGYRGSSDEQYF.

This clonotype was counted only a few times. The chain recombines TRBV19 with TRBJ2-1; 10 positions agree with TRBD2. This CDR3 comprises 14 residues. J lost 8 bases, V lost 4 bases, and 5 bases had no gene match. Germline CDR1 reads LNHDA; CDR2 reads SQIVND (reference sequence). The CDR3 is CASSSLAGVHEQFF. CDR3 nucleotides: TGTGCCAGTAGTAGCCTAGCGGGAGTCCATGAGCAGTTCTTC.

The chain employs TRBV28 and TRBJ2-1, with D perhaps matching TRBD1 (5 bases). The CDR3 is made up of 16 amino acids. The V gene lost 7 bases and the J gene lost 2 bases, with 18 bases spanning the gap. Germline CDR1 MDHEN, CDR2 SYDVKM. CDR3 nucleotide sequence: TGTGCCAGCACCACCGGGTGGCCAGGGCCCTACAATGAGCAGTTCTTC. Translated: CASTTGWPGPYNEQFF.

The CDR3 bases are TGCGCCAGCAACCCAGGGACCCTACTCGGCGAGCAGTACTTC. This gives the protein CASNPGTLLGEQYF. The chain is built from TRBV5-1 and TRBJ2-7, with D perhaps matching TRBD1 or TRBD2 (5 bases each). This CDR3 has 14 amino acids. V gave up 6 bases and J gave up 6 bases, with 19 bases separating them. Germline V gene sequence: CDR1 SGHRS, CDR2 YFSETQ.

This clonotype appeared a few times. The CDR3 coding sequence is TGTGCCAGCAGTTTTGGTCGGAGACGGGAAGAGACCCAGTACTTC. Translating gives CASSFGRRREETQYF. The chain uses TRBV27 and TRBJ2-5, with D uncertain. V was trimmed by 3 bases and J by 3 bases, leaving 14 bases between them. The CDR3 has 15 amino acids. From germline, CDR1 is MNHEY and CDR2 SMNVEV (reference sequence).

The rearrangement joins TRBV18 to TRBJ2-2; the match to TRBD2 covers 7 bases. The CDR3 has 19 residues. CDR1 is KGHSH and CDR2 is LQKENI in the germline V gene. Losses at the gene ends were 0 bases for V and 0 bases for J; bases not matched to a gene: 10. The CDR3 DNA reads as TGTGCCAGCTCACCACCGCTATCGAGACTAGCAACGAACACCGGGGAGCTGTTTTTT. Protein product: CASSPPLSRLATNTGELFF.

CDR3 DNA sequence: TGTGCCACCAGCAGAGATAGATCCTACAATGAGCAGTTCTTC. The encoded protein is CATSRDRSYNEQFF. The genes are TRBV15 and TRBJ2-1; the D is unclear. The CDR3 spans 14 residues. The V end lost 0 bases, the J end lost 1 base, and 4 bases lay between the germline ends. Germline V CDR1 and CDR2: LNHNV, YYDKDF (reference sequence). Drawing the rest from reference TRBV15 and TRBJ2-1, the complete variable domain is DAMVIQNPRYQVTQFGKPVTLSCSQTLNHNVMYWYQQKSSQAPKLLFHYYDKDFNNEADTPDNFQSRRPNTSFCFLDIRSPGLGDTAMYLCATSRDRSYNEQFFGPGTRLTVL.

CDR3 sequence: CASSPADYAQETQYF. The CDR3, as DNA: TGTGCCAGCAGCCCAGCGGACTATGCACAAGAGACCCAGTACTTC. This chain joins TRBV11-2 and TRBJ2-5, with D possibly matching TRBD2 (6 bases). With 5 bases removed from V and 2 bases from J, the gap between germline ends came to 15 bases. Germline loops: CDR1 SGHAT, CDR2 FQNNGV. The CDR3 runs 15 residues.

This chain connects TRBV6-1 to TRBJ2-7; D not certain. CDR3 size: 14 residues. CDR1 and CDR2 (germline): MNHNS, SASEGT. Trimming left V 5 bases short and J 6 bases short, with 17 bases between. The CDR3 region has the DNA TGTGCCAGCAGTCCTACGAGGCTGGTTCCCGAGCAGTACTTC. This codes for CASSPTRLVPEQYF.

This clonotype was detected ten times or more. V usage is TRBV12-3 or TRBV12-4 and J usage is TRBJ2-7; 7 nucleotides line up with TRBD1. Trimming removed 4 bases from V and 3 bases from J; junction bases left unmatched: 6. CDR3 size: 14 residues. CDR3 bases: TGTGCCAGCAGTTACCCGGGACAGCTCTACGAGCAGTACTTC. Translating gives CASSYPGQLYEQYF.

This clonotype came up many times. The chain joins TRBV4-2 to TRBJ2-1, with TRBD2 as a possible D gene (5 bases). Between the trimmed V and J ends, which lost 3 bases and 5 bases, there was a span of 17 bases. The CDR3 runs to 16 residues. Germline V gene sequence: CDR1 LGHNA, CDR2 YNFKEQ. Written as DNA, the CDR3 is TGTGCCAGCAGCCAGCTACTAGGAAGGGTTAACAATGAGCAGTTCTTC. Protein sequence: CASSQLLGRVNNEQFF.

This clonotype appeared once. J is TRBJ2-7 and V is TRBV7-2; 8 bases match TRBD1. Germline trimming cut 5 bases from V and 2 bases from J; bases unmatched to any gene: 8. Germline CDR1 is SGHTA and CDR2 is FQGNSA. The CDR3 has 15 amino acids. CDR3 loop: CASSPQGQGAYEQYF. The CDR3 region has the DNA TGTGCCAGCAGCCCACAAGGACAGGGAGCCTACGAGCAGTACTTC.

The chain links TRBV7-3 to TRBJ2-2; 7 positions agree with TRBD1. Germline-derived CDR1 and CDR2 are SGHTA and FQGTGA. The CDR3 length is 15 residues. Unmatched junction bases numbered 11, after V lost 3 bases and J lost 10 bases. Here the CDR3 reads CASSFNRGPAVELFF. The CDR3 DNA reads as TGTGCCAGCAGCTTTAACAGGGGACCCGCCGTGGAGCTGTTTTTT.

V gene TRBV29-1 combines with J gene TRBJ2-5; tentative D call: TRBD2 (5 bases). The germline V and J ends were trimmed by 8 bases and 0 bases, with 10 bases remaining between them. Germline loops: CDR1 SQVTM, CDR2 ANQGSEA. The CDR3 covers 12 residues. The CDR3: CSRLRDQETQYF. CDR3 DNA: TGCAGCCGATTGCGGGACCAAGAGACCCAGTACTTC.